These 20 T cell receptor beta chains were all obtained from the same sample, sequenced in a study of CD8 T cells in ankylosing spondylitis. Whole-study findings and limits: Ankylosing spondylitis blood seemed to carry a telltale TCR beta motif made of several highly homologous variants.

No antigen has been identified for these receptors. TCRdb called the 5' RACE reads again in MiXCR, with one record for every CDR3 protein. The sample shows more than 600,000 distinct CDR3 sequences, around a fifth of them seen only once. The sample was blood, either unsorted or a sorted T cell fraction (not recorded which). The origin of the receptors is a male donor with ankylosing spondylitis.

The CDR3 spells CASSSRVVRGYEQYF. DNA for the CDR3: TGTGCCAGCAGTTCCCGGGTGGTGAGAGGCTACGAGCAGTACTTC. This chain uses TRBV27 with TRBJ2-7, with unresolved D. Trimming removed 4 bases from V and 3 bases from J, with 16 bases in between. Germline V gene data show CDR1 as MNHEY and CDR2 as SMNVEV (reference sequence). The CDR3 is made up of 15 amino acids.

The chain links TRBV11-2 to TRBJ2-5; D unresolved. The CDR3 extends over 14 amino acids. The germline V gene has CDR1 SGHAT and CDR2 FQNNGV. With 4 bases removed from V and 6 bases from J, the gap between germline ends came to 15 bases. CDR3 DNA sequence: TGTGCCAGCAGCTCCGGTCCCATCGGGCAGACCCAGTACTTC. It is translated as CASSSGPIGQTQYF.

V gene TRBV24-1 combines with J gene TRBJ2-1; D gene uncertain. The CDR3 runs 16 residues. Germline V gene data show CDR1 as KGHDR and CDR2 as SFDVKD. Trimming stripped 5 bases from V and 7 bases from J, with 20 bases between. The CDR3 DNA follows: TGTGCCACCAGTGCCTCCACCGTGGACCGGGCAAATGAGCAGTTCTTC. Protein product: CATSASTVDRANEQFF.

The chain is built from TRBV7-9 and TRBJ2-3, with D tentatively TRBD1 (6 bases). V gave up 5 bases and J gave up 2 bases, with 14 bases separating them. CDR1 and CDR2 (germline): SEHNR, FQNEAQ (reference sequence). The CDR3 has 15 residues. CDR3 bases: TGTGCCAGCAGCCGCCAGGGGTCCCACACAGATACGCAGTATTTT. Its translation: CASSRQGSHTDTQYF.

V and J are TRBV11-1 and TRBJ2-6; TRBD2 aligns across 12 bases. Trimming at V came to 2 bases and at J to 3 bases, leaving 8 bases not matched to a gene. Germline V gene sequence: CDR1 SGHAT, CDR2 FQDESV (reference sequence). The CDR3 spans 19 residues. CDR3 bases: TGTGCCAGCAGCTTATCTCCGACTAGCGGGAGATATGGGGCCAACGTCCTGACTTTC. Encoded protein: CASSLSPTSGRYGANVLTF.

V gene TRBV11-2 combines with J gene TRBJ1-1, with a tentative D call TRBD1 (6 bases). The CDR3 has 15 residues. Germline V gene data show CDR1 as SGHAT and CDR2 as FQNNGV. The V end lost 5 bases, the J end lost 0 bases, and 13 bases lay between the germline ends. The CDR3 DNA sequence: TGTGCCAGCAGCGGCGGACAGTATGTGAACACTGAAGCTTTCTTT. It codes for CASSGGQYVNTEAFF.

CDR3 in DNA: TGTGCCATCAGTGGCAGGGTCGGAGATACGCAGTATTTT. It translates to CAISGRVGDTQYF. The chain has TRBV10-3 and TRBJ2-3, with D possibly being TRBD1 (5 bases). Germline V CDR1 and CDR2: ENHRY, SYGVKD. Trimming took off 4 bases at V and 5 bases at J, with 10 bases between the two ends. The CDR3 consists of 13 residues.

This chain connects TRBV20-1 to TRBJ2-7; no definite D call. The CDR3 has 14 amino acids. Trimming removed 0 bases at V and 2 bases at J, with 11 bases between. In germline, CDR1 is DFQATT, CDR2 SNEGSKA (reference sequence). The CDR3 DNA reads TGCAGTGCTAGAGATCTCCTGAGAACCTACGAGCAGTACTTC. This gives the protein CSARDLLRTYEQYF.

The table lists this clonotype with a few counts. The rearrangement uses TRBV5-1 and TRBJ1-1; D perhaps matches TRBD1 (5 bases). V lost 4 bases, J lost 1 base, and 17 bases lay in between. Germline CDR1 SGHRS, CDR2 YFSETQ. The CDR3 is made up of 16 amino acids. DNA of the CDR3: TGCGCCAGCAGCCCGGGACCCCAGGGTCAGAACACTGAAGCTTTCTTT. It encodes CASSPGPQGQNTEAFF.

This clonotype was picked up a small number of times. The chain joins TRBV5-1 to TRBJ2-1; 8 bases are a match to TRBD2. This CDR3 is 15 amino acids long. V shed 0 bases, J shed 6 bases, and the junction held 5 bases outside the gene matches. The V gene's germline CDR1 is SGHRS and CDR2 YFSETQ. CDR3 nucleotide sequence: TGCGCCAGCAGCTTGGGAGCGGGAGTCTCCAATGAGCAGTTCTTC. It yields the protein CASSLGAGVSNEQFF.

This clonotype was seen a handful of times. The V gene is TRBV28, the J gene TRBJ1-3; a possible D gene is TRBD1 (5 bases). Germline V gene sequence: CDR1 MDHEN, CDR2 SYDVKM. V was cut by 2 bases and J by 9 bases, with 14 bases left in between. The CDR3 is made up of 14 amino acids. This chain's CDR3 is CASSLTEAGGTIYF. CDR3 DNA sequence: TGTGCCAGCAGTTTAACGGAGGCGGGGGGCACCATATATTTT.

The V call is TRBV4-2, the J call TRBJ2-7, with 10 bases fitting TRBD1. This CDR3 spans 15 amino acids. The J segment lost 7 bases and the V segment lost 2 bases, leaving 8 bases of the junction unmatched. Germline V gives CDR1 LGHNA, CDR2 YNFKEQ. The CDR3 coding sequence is TGTGCCAGCAGCCAACGACAGGGGGCGGGAAGTGAGCAGTACTTC. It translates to CASSQRQGAGSEQYF.

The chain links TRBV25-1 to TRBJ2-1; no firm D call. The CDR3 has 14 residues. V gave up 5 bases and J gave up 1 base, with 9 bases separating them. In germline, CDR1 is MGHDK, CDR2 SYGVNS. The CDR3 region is CASSNRVSYNEQFF. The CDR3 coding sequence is TGTGCCAGCAGTAATAGGGTTTCCTACAATGAGCAGTTCTTC.

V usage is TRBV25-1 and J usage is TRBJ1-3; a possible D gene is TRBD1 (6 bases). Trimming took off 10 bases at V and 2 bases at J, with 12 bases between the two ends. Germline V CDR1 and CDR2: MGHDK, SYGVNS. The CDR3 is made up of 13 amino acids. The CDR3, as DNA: TGTGCCACCCGACAGGAACCTGGAAACACCATATATTTT. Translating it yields CATRQEPGNTIYF.

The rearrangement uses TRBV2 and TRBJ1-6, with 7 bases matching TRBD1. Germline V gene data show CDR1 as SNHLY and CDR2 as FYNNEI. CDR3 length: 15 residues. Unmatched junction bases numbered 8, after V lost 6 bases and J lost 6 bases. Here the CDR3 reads CASRPTGNSNSPLHF. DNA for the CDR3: TGTGCCAGCAGACCGACAGGGAATAGTAATTCACCCCTCCACTTT.

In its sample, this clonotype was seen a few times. The CDR3 is CASSLVSQFEQYF. The CDR3 region has the DNA TGTGCCAGCAGCTTAGTTTCTCAGTTCGAGCAGTACTTC. The chain has TRBV7-2 and TRBJ2-7; no reliable D call. The germline V gene encodes CDR1 SGHTA and CDR2 FQGNSA. The CDR3 has 13 amino acids. Trimming shortened V by 1 base and J by 6 bases, and 10 bases separated the two germline ends.

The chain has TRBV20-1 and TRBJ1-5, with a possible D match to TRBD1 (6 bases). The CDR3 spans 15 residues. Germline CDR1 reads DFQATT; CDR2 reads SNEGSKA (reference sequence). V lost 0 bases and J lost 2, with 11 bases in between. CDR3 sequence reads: CSARDSEGGNQPQHF. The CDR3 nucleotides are TGCAGTGCTAGAGATAGTGAGGGGGGCAATCAGCCCCAGCATTTT.

CDR3 loop: CASSKEGTWGTEAFF. CDR3 DNA sequence: TGTGCCAGCAGCAAAGAAGGGACTTGGGGCACTGAAGCTTTCTTT. This chain connects TRBV21-1 to TRBJ1-1. TRBV21-1 is a listed pseudogene. The CDR3 spans 15 residues.

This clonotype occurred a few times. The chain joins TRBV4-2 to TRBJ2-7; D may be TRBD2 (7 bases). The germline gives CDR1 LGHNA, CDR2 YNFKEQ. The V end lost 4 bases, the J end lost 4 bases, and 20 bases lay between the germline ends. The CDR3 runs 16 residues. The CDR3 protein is CASSRLGASGRYEQYF. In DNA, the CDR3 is TGTGCCAGCAGCCGATTGGGGGCTAGCGGAAGGTACGAGCAGTACTTC.

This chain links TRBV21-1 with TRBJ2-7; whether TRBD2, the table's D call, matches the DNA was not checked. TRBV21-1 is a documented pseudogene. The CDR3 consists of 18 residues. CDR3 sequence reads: CASTDQRGPGGDRYEQYF. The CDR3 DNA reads TGTGCCAGCACCGACCAAAGGGGCCCTGGCGGGGATCGATACGAGCAGTACTTC.